This T cell receptor beta chain was identified during a study of shared clonotypes between healthy human individuals. About this clone itself: What it binds is not known.

TCRdb's table, derived via immunoSEQ multiplex PCR, lists solely in-frame clones and lacks some. Of 190,000 or so clones listed, roughly 93% are singletons. A CD45RA-negative memory subset and a CD45RA+ naive subset were separated from the CD4+ cells. Study-wide results and limits: Generation probabilities of non-shared clonotypes were lower (relative to those shared by all four donors). Naive subsets, compared against memory subsets, generally had larger estimated richness values. The study found about 5.1% of naive CD4 clonotypes shared across a handful of donors.

Sample: naive CD4+ T cells sorted from blood. Noted subset: CD45RA+ positively selected. This sequence was found in a woman aged 25 to 39 in good health.

CDR3 bases: TGTGCCAGCAGCATATTCGTAGGTTCACCCCTCCACTTT. Translation gives CASSIFVGSPLHF. The chain joins TRBV28 to TRBJ1-6, with unresolved D. The length of the CDR3 is 13 residues. V was cut by 6 bases and J by 9 bases, with 12 bases left in between. Per germline, CDR1 MDHEN and CDR2 SYDVKM.